The next 26 T cell receptor beta chains were all read from a single sample in a study of cytomegalovirus exposure and HLA in healthy donors. This PCR relied on a set of 60 Vbeta primers and 13 Jbeta primers. The assay was immunoSEQ multiplex PCR, and TCRdb's table has in-frame clones only and misses some. The sample holds 75,000 to 90,000 clones, roughly 80% seen once. Source material: PBMCs. The receptors here all came from a human donor in good health.

This clone is a singleton in its sample. This chain uses TRBV10-3 with TRBJ2-1; 9 nucleotides match TRBD1. The germline V gene has CDR1 ENHRY and CDR2 SYGVKD. There are 14 residues in the CDR3. Unmatched junction bases numbered 5, after V lost 10 bases and J lost 1 base. DNA of the CDR3: TGTGCCACGGACAGGGGAAAATCCTACAATGAGCAGTTCTTC. This codes for CATDRGKSYNEQFF.

The rearrangement links TRBV2 to TRBJ2-3; a weak D match, TRBD2 (7 bases). Trimming stripped 7 bases from V and 5 bases from J, with 16 bases between. The CDR3 covers 14 residues. CDR1 SNHLY and CDR2 FYNNEI come from the germline V gene. The DNA for the CDR3 is TGTGCCAGCATTTTTGGGGGGGGCCAAGATACGCAGTATTTT. It codes for CASIFGGGQDTQYF.

The J gene is TRBJ2-2, the V gene TRBV19; possible D gene TRBD1, 6 bases. CDR3 length: 16 amino acids. Germline V gene sequence: CDR1 LNHDA, CDR2 SQIVND (reference sequence). V shed 7 bases and J shed 5 bases, with 20 bases lying between them. This chain's CDR3 is CASKPSTGTWTGELFF. For the CDR3, the DNA is TGTGCCAGTAAACCCTCCACAGGGACGTGGACCGGGGAGCTGTTTTTT.

The rearrangement links TRBV29-1 to TRBJ1-1; a weak D match, TRBD1 (5 bases). V was shortened by 6 bases and J by 0 bases, with 11 bases between the two germline ends. CDR3 size: 13 residues. Germline-derived CDR1 and CDR2 are SQVTM and ANQGSEA. The CDR3 coding sequence is TGCAGCGTCGCGGGGACTTTGAACACTGAAGCTTTCTTT. Translated: CSVAGTLNTEAFF.

The gene calls are TRBV30 and TRBJ2-7; D perhaps matches TRBD1 (5 bases). This CDR3 contains 15 residues. The germline V and J ends were trimmed by 2 bases and 4 bases, with 18 bases remaining between them. Germline loops: CDR1 GTSNPN, CDR2 SVGIG (reference sequence). This CDR3 is CAWSLISRVRYEQYF. The DNA for the CDR3 is TGTGCCTGGAGTCTAATAAGCAGGGTGAGGTACGAGCAGTACTTC.

The CDR3 DNA reads TGTGCCAGCAGCCAAGAGGGGGGGCCAGGACAAAGCTACGCTTTCTTT. It specifies CASSQEGGPGQSYAFF. The V call is TRBV14, the J call TRBJ1-1; a weak D match, TRBD1 (6 bases). The CDR3 totals 16 residues. Germline values: CDR1 SGHDN, CDR2 FVKESK. The V and J ends lost 0 bases and 11 bases respectively, with 22 bases between them.

This clone was found once. Within the sample, other DNA sequences also encode this same CDR3. J is TRBJ2-2 and V is TRBV9; D is undetermined. This CDR3 is built from 12 residues. V was cut by 4 bases and J by 7 bases, with 8 bases left in between. Germline CDR1 is SGDLS and CDR2 is YYNGEE. DNA for the CDR3: TGTGCCAGCAGCCCCCCAGGCGGGGAGCTGTTTTTT. This gives the protein CASSPPGGELFF.

J is TRBJ1-1 and V is TRBV27; D call uncertain. This CDR3 is 13 amino acids long. Per germline, CDR1 MNHEY and CDR2 SMNVEV (reference sequence). V was shortened by 4 bases and J by 1 base, with 7 bases between the two germline ends. The CDR3: CASSSGRNTEAFF. CDR3 bases: TGTGCCAGCAGTTCTGGGCGGAACACTGAAGCTTTCTTT.

In its sample, this clone was seen once. V is TRBV6-1 and J is TRBJ2-1; 8 nucleotides line up with TRBD2. CDR3 size: 13 residues. CDR1 is MNHNS and CDR2 is SASEGT in the germline V gene. The ends lost 6 bases at V and 3 bases at J; junction bases unmatched: 1. This CDR3 reads CASSGGDYNEQFF. CDR3 sequence (DNA): TGTGCCAGCAGCGGGGGGGACTACAATGAGCAGTTCTTC.

This clone has just a few counts. The CDR3 nucleotides are TGCGCCAGCAGCCAAGATCTAGCGGGGGGGACAGATACGCAGTATTTT. Translation: CASSQDLAGGTDTQYF. The rearrangement uses TRBV4-3 and TRBJ2-3, with 12 positions matching TRBD2. Per the germline V gene, CDR1 is LGHNA and CDR2 is YSLEER. The CDR3 loop spans 16 amino acids. Germline trimming cut 0 bases from V and 3 bases from J; bases unmatched to any gene: 1.

Of note for this clone: The junction differs from germline at one of its ends, possibly a read error. V and J are TRBV15 and TRBJ1-4, with D maybe TRBD1 (5 bases). This CDR3 region has 15 residues. Germline CDR1 reads LNHNV; CDR2 reads YYDKDF (reference sequence). The CDR3 coding sequence is TGTGCCACCAGCAGAGATCGGGGGACTAATGGAAAACTGTTTTTT. Its translation is CATSRDRGTNGKLFF.

This chain uses TRBV6-1 with TRBJ1-2, with no clear D. V lost 2 bases and J 4 bases, leaving 8 bases between the germline ends. Per germline, CDR1 MNHNS and CDR2 SASEGT. The CDR3 runs 13 residues. CDR3 sequence: CASSERVSYGYTF. CDR3 DNA: TGTGCCAGCAGTGAACGGGTGTCCTATGGCTACACCTTC.

The CDR3 reads CASSLGLAGVGTQYF. CDR3 DNA sequence: TGTGCCAGCAGCTTAGGGCTAGCGGGGGTCGGTACGCAGTATTTT. The chain combines TRBV11-3 with TRBJ2-3, with TRBD2 identical over 10 bases. Germline V lookup: CDR1 SGHNT, CDR2 YENEEA. This CDR3 has 15 amino acids. V was pared by 1 base and J by 8 bases, with 6 bases of the junction left unmatched.

This chain joins TRBV19 and TRBJ2-3; the match to TRBD2 covers 7 bases. This CDR3 has 14 amino acids. Germline V lookup: CDR1 LNHDA, CDR2 SQIVND (reference sequence). Losses at the gene ends were 3 bases for V and 5 bases for J; bases not matched to a gene: 5. In DNA form, the CDR3 reads TGTGCCAGTAGTATCCCCGGCGGGGGAGATACGCAGTATTTT. Translated, it gives CASSIPGGGDTQYF.

The chain links TRBV5-4 to TRBJ1-2, with 10 bases aligning to TRBD1. CDR3 length equals 14 residues. Germline CDR1 reads SGHNT; CDR2 reads YYREEE (reference sequence). With 5 bases clipped from V and 4 bases from J, the junction kept 5 bases outside the gene matches. The CDR3 spells CASRPGTGVYGYTF. The CDR3 region has the DNA TGTGCCAGCAGGCCCGGGACAGGGGTCTATGGCTACACCTTC.

This rearrangement joins TRBV7-6 to TRBJ1-1, with a possible D match to TRBD1 (5 bases). CDR3 size: 13 residues. Germline lookup yields CDR1 SGHVS and CDR2 FNYEAQ. Trimming cost V 0 bases and J 10 bases, with 12 bases left between them. The CDR3 loop reads CASSLAGGDSAFF. DNA for the CDR3: TGTGCCAGCAGCTTAGCCGGGGGGGATTCAGCTTTCTTT. Full variable domain (outside the CDR3, taken from reference TRBV7-6 and TRBJ1-1): GAGVSQSPRYKVTKRGQDVALRCDPISGHVSLYWYRQALGQGPEFLTYFNYEAQQDKSGLPNDRFSAERPEGSISTLTIQRTEQRDSAMYRCASSLAGGDSAFFGQGTRLTVV.

This chain uses TRBV6-6 with TRBJ1-5; D is uncertain. In germline, CDR1 is MNHNY, CDR2 SVGAGI (reference sequence). This CDR3 contains 15 residues. Trimming took off 4 bases at V and 1 base at J, with 11 bases between the two ends. CDR3 sequence (DNA): TGTGCCAGCAGTTTCTCGGGAGGAAGCAATCAGCCCCAGCATTTT. This encodes CASSFSGGSNQPQHF.

This clone was seen a single time. The genes are TRBV7-2 and TRBJ2-3; 7 nucleotides line up with TRBD2. Germline CDR1 reads SGHTA; CDR2 reads FQGNSA. V was clipped by 1 base and J by 9 bases; unmatched bases: 19. There are 18 residues in the CDR3. CDR3 loop: CASSLGRPGGFRVGTQYF. CDR3 in DNA: TGTGCCAGCAGCTTAGGACGCCCCGGGGGGTTCCGGGTAGGGACGCAGTATTTT.

This rearrangement joins TRBV2 to TRBJ1-5; TRBD1 matches at 7 bases. The CDR3 spans 15 residues. CDR1 and CDR2 from the germline V gene are SNHLY and FYNNEI. The V gene end was trimmed by 6 bases and the J gene end by 0 bases; junction bases not matched to a gene: 5. This CDR3 reads CASSAGQYSNQPQHF. The CDR3 nucleotides read TGTGCCAGCAGCGCGGGACAGTATAGCAATCAGCCCCAGCATTTT.

This clone has only a few counts. The gene calls are TRBV7-2 and TRBJ2-7; D unclear. Germline CDR1 and CDR2: SGHTA and FQGNSA. CDR3 length: 14 amino acids. The ends were cut back, 5 bases at V and 0 bases at J, with 11 bases in the middle. The DNA for the CDR3 is TGTGCCAGCAGCCAACTTGGTGCCTCCTACGAGCAGTACTTC. Translated, it gives CASSQLGASYEQYF.

This clone was detected a few times. This sequence joins TRBV6-5 and TRBJ1-1, with 9 bases fitting TRBD1. The CDR3 has 15 residues. Losses at the gene ends were 0 bases for V and 5 bases for J; bases not matched to a gene: 4. Germline V gene data show CDR1 as MNHEY and CDR2 as SVGAGI. CDR3 amino acids: CASSYSRQGETEAFF. Written as DNA, the CDR3 is TGTGCCAGCAGTTACTCGAGACAGGGGGAGACTGAAGCTTTCTTT.

The chain links TRBV4-3 to TRBJ2-7; possible D gene TRBD2, 6 bases. From germline, CDR1 is LGHNA and CDR2 YSLEER. This CDR3 contains 14 residues. Trimming took off 0 bases at V and 3 bases at J, with 9 bases between the two ends. In DNA form, the CDR3 reads TGCGCCAGCAGCCAAGAAGCGGACTACTACGAGCAGTACTTC. It translates to CASSQEADYYEQYF.

About this clone itself: One end of the junction is discordant with germline, which a read error may explain. Written as DNA, the CDR3 is TGTGCCGGCAGTGAACCCGGTTACGAGCAGTACTTC. Translation: CAGSEPGYEQYF. The chain links TRBV6-1 to TRBJ2-7; no firm D call. CDR1 is MNHNS, CDR2 SASEGT, per germline. The CDR3 is made up of 12 amino acids.

The chain has TRBV30 and TRBJ2-3; 8 bases match TRBD2. CDR1 is GTSNPN, CDR2 SVGIG, per germline (reference sequence). There are 14 residues in the CDR3. With 5 bases clipped from V and 4 bases from J, the junction kept 8 bases outside the gene matches. CDR3 sequence reads: CAWERASGPDTQYF. The CDR3 nucleotides are TGTGCCTGGGAACGGGCTAGCGGGCCAGATACGCAGTATTTT. Full variable domain (rest looked up from reference TRBV30 and TRBJ2-3): SQTIHQWPATLVQPVGSPLSLECTVEGTSNPNLYWYRQAAGRGLQLLFYSVGIGQISSEVPQNLSASRPQDRQFILSSKKLLLSDSGFYLCAWERASGPDTQYFGPGTRLTVL.

This chain uses TRBV18 with TRBJ1-4; 7 bases fit TRBD1. Germline V gives CDR1 KGHSH, CDR2 LQKENI. Trimming took 3 bases from V and 7 from J; bases not matched to a gene: 11. This CDR3 is built from 16 residues. This chain's CDR3 is CASSPSTGTLSEKLFF. CDR3 coding DNA: TGTGCCAGCTCACCTTCGACAGGGACATTGAGTGAAAAACTGTTTTTT.

This clone was seen only a few times. The chain has TRBV6-5 and TRBJ1-1; D call uncertain. Trimming removed 5 bases at V and 1 base at J, with 14 bases between. CDR1 is MNHEY and CDR2 is SVGAGI in the germline V gene. The CDR3 extends over 15 amino acids. The DNA of the CDR3 is TGTGCCAGCAGTCAAACCAAGACTCCGAACACTGAAGCTTTCTTT. Protein: CASSQTKTPNTEAFF.